The 26 T cell receptor beta chains given below trace back to one sample, sequenced in a study of CD8+CD57+ T cells in acquired aplastic anemia. Findings of the study overall: Patients carried CD8+CD57+ cells that were less diverse than their total CD4+ and CD8+ pools.

Using genomic DNA as the template, TCR beta VDJ and CDR3 profiling was carried out. One entry per CDR3 protein, called by TCRdb with MiXCR from the reads. The repertoire includes 15,000 to 20,000 distinct CDR3 sequences, more than 30% of them detected once, and approximately 86% sits in the top ten. Which antigens these TCRs recognize remains unknown. It was patients with CD8+CD57+ cell expansion by flow cytometry who were chosen for sequencing. Sequenced sample: CD8+CD57+ T cells sorted from PBMCs. The sample's subset: bead-enriched CD8+CD57+ effector memory T cells from SAA patients. The receptors come from a human donor with aplastic anemia.

This clonotype occurred many times. The chain uses TRBV10-3 and TRBJ2-3; D perhaps matches TRBD2 (5 bases). This CDR3 spans 17 amino acids. Trimming removed 2 bases from V and 6 bases from J, with 21 bases in between. Germline V gives CDR1 ENHRY, CDR2 SYGVKD. CDR3 protein: CAISELVLGGPYDTQYF. CDR3 in DNA: TGTGCCATCAGTGAGCTGGTTCTGGGCGGGCCCTATGATACGCAGTATTTT.

The chain has TRBV5-1 and TRBJ2-3; 10 bases fit TRBD2. V shed 0 bases and J 0 bases; nucleotides not matched to a gene: 7. Germline lookup yields CDR1 SGHRS and CDR2 YFSETQ. The CDR3 sequence is 18 residues long. The chain's CDR3 is CASSLGVAGGQSTDTQYF. Here the CDR3 DNA reads TGCGCCAGCAGCTTGGGAGTAGCGGGAGGCCAAAGCACAGATACGCAGTATTTT.

The chain joins TRBV2 to TRBJ1-2; the D gene is possibly TRBD1 (5 bases). V was trimmed by 4 bases and J by 4 bases, leaving 13 bases between them. CDR1 and CDR2 from the germline V gene are SNHLY and FYNNEI. This CDR3 has 14 amino acids. CDR3 sequence reads: CASSAEYGTYGYTF. DNA for the CDR3: TGTGCCAGCAGTGCTGAATATGGGACCTATGGCTACACCTTC.

CDR3 in DNA: TGTGCCAGCAGCCAAGATGCGTCAGAGCAGTTCTTC. The encoded protein is CASSQDASEQFF. V usage is TRBV3-1 and J usage is TRBJ2-1; D gene ambiguous. The CDR3 has 12 residues. V gave up 0 bases and J gave up 10 bases, with 7 bases separating them. Germline V lookup: CDR1 LGHDT, CDR2 YNNKEL (reference sequence).

The V gene is TRBV20-1, the J gene TRBJ2-1, with 7 bases that match TRBD2. The V and J ends lost 2 bases and 3 bases, in that order; junction bases with no gene match: 7. The CDR3 runs 15 residues. The germline CDR1 and CDR2 sequences are DFQATT and SNEGSKA (reference sequence). The CDR3 is CSARPTTSVYNEQFF. The CDR3 coding sequence is TGCAGTGCTAGACCTACCACTAGCGTCTACAATGAGCAGTTCTTC.

For this clonotype: The germline gene is not matched at one end of the junction; a read error may be the cause. The chain couples TRBV4-2 to TRBJ2-1, with 9 bases fitting TRBD2. In germline, CDR1 is LGHNA, CDR2 YNFKEQ. This CDR3 region has 16 residues. CDR3 loop: CASSQGLSGSYGEQFF. The CDR3 DNA reads as TGTGCCAGTAGCCAAGGGCTTAGCGGGAGTTACGGTGAGCAGTTCTTC.

This chain links TRBV11-2 with TRBJ1-6; TRBD1 is a possible D gene (5 bases). The CDR3 is 13 residues long. The V end lost 5 bases, the J end lost 13 bases, and 15 bases lay between the germline ends. CDR1 is SGHAT, CDR2 FQNNGV, per germline. In DNA, the CDR3 is TGTGCCAGCAGCCGACAGACTAGTTCGCCCCTCCACTTT. This gives the protein CASSRQTSSPLHF.

This clonotype has ten or more counts. The rearrangement uses TRBV7-9 and TRBJ2-7; D might be TRBD1 (6 bases). The CDR3 runs 12 residues. Germline CDR1 SEHNR, CDR2 FQNEAQ (reference sequence). Trimming took off 4 bases at V and 5 bases at J, with 9 bases between the two ends. As DNA, the CDR3 is TGTGCCAGCAGCTCAGGGGTTGACGAGCAGTACTTC. This translates into CASSSGVDEQYF.

This clonotype has just a few counts. V gene TRBV15 combines with J gene TRBJ1-4; D possibly corresponds to TRBD1 (6 bases). Germline V lookup: CDR1 LNHNV, CDR2 YYDKDF (reference sequence). The CDR3 spans 16 residues. Between the trimmed V and J ends, which lost 4 bases and 4 bases, there was a span of 16 bases. As DNA, the CDR3 is TGTGCCACCAGCAACCGACAGGCGGCGGGTAATGAAAAACTGTTTTTT. This encodes CATSNRQAAGNEKLFF. Complete variable domain (other parts from reference TRBV15 and TRBJ1-4): DAMVIQNPRYQVTQFGKPVTLSCSQTLNHNVMYWYQQKSSQAPKLLFHYYDKDFNNEADTPDNFQSRRPNTSFCFLDIRSPGLGDTAMYLCATSNRQAAGNEKLFFGSGTQLSVL.

By sample share, this clonotype is medium-sized (0.01 to 0.1%). The chain links TRBV19 to TRBJ2-7; possibly TRBD1 or TRBD2 for D (6 bases each). V lost 10 bases, J lost 7 bases, and 20 bases lay in between. This CDR3 region has 13 residues. Germline assignment: CDR1 LNHDA and CDR2 SQIVND (reference sequence). CDR3 in amino acids: CATEGGPLREQYF. The CDR3 DNA follows: TGTGCCACCGAAGGGGGGCCCTTACGAGAGCAGTACTTC. The full variable domain, in which reference TRBV19 and TRBJ2-7 provide the parts outside the CDR3, is DGGITQSPKYLFRKEGQNVTLSCEQNLNHDAMYWYRQDPGQGLRLIYYSQIVNDFQKGDIAEGYSVSREKKESFPLTVTSAQKNPTAFYLCATEGGPLREQYFGPGTRLTVT.

In nucleotides, the CDR3 is TGTGCCAGCAGACCCGGAGGTAATCGGCCCCAGTATTTT. Translating gives CASRPGGNRPQYF. V usage is TRBV12-3 or TRBV12-4 and J usage is TRBJ1-5; weak D call: TRBD2 (5 bases). Gene TRBJ2-3 matches the end of the DNA better, so the J call may be wrong. The CDR3 is 13 residues long.

The chain employs TRBV10-3 and TRBJ1-5; D is possibly TRBD1 (5 bases). The CDR3 has 12 residues. The V end was cut by 10 bases, the J end by 14 bases, with 21 bases between. Germline values: CDR1 ENHRY, CDR2 SYGVKD. CDR3 loop: CASRQGAAYEHF. CDR3 coding DNA: TGTGCCAGCCGGCAGGGTGCAGCCTACGAGCATTTT.

In this sample, this clonotype turned up a few times. The chain employs TRBV12-3 or TRBV12-4 and TRBJ1-2; D not resolved. This CDR3 spans 13 amino acids. Trimming stripped 9 bases from V and 6 bases from J, with 17 bases between. The CDR3 here is CASLGNPIHGYTF. In nucleotides, the CDR3 is TGTGCCAGTCTGGGGAATCCAATTCATGGCTACACCTTC.

A few counts support this clonotype. For the CDR3, the DNA is TGCAGTGCTAGAGGCTCAGGGGGCGCGGGACGCTACGAGCAGTACTTC. Translating it yields CSARGSGGAGRYEQYF. The chain links TRBV20-1 to TRBJ2-7; TRBD1 aligns across 8 bases. V trimming: 1 base; J trimming: 3 bases; junction bases outside the gene matches: 11. The CDR3 runs 16 residues. CDR1 and CDR2 (germline): DFQATT, SNEGSKA (reference sequence).

As concerns this clonotype: A single base separates this from a much larger clone, so it may be a read error. The rearrangement uses TRBV6-4 and TRBJ2-1; 10 bases map to TRBD2. CDR1 is MRHNA and CDR2 is SNTAGT in the germline V gene. The CDR3 covers 15 residues. V trimming: 4 bases; J trimming: 6 bases; junction bases outside the gene matches: 6. The CDR3 coding sequence is TGTGCCAGCAGTGGCTCAAGCGGGGGGGCCAATGAGCAGTTCTTC. This translates into CASSGSSGGANEQFF.

This clonotype was detected only a few times. The chain carries TRBV5-4 and TRBJ1-6; D may be TRBD1 (5 bases). Germline V gene data show CDR1 as SGHNT and CDR2 as YYREEE (reference sequence). Trimming removed 4 bases from V and 7 bases from J, with 12 bases in between. This CDR3 contains 14 residues. The CDR3 nucleotides are TGTGCCAGCAGCCCTCGGCAGGGAAATTCACCCCTCCACTTT. Translated, it gives CASSPRQGNSPLHF.

The genes are TRBV24-1 and TRBJ2-1; possibly TRBD1 or TRBD2 for D (6 bases each). Per the germline V gene, CDR1 is KGHDR and CDR2 is SFDVKD. The ends were cut back, 7 bases at V and 8 bases at J, with 17 bases in the middle. CDR3 size: 14 residues. CDR3 sequence: CATRPGGGKDEQFF. The CDR3 region has the DNA TGTGCCACCAGACCCGGAGGGGGGAAGGATGAGCAGTTCTTC.

This clonotype has more than one count but fewer than ten. V is TRBV4-1 and J is TRBJ1-2; no firm D call. V shed 1 base and J shed 4 bases, with 10 bases lying between them. The germline CDR1 and CDR2 sequences are MGHRA and YSYEKL. This CDR3 region has 14 residues. The CDR3 protein is CASSQVGLGYGYTF. The CDR3 bases are TGCGCCAGCAGCCAAGTAGGTTTAGGCTATGGCTACACCTTC.

This clonotype was detected ten times or more. The gene calls are TRBV5-6 and TRBJ2-1, with 7 bases aligning to TRBD2. The length of the CDR3 is 14 residues. Germline V gene lookup returns CDR1 SGHDT and CDR2 YYEEEE. V dropped 4 bases and J dropped 4; count of bases not matched to a gene: 5. CDR3 sequence: CASSTGLEYNEQFF. The CDR3 nucleotides read TGTGCCAGCAGCACAGGACTAGAATACAATGAGCAGTTCTTC.

Comments on this clonotype: The germline gene is not matched at one end of the junction; a read error may be the cause. The rearrangement joins TRBV7-6 to TRBJ2-7, with D possibly TRBD2 on 6 matching bases. Per germline, CDR1 SGHVS and CDR2 FNYEAQ. The CDR3 has 14 amino acids. This chain's CDR3 is CAGSLGGSTYEQYF. The CDR3 region has the DNA TGTGCCGGCAGCTTGGGGGGAAGTACCTACGAGCAGTACTTC.

This clonotype was picked up a small number of times. One end of the junction fails to match germline, which may point to a read error. The chain employs TRBV9 and TRBJ2-5, with TRBD2 matching 8 bases. Germline V gene sequence: CDR1 SGDLS, CDR2 YYNGEE. There are 14 residues in the CDR3. CDR3: CTSSVTSGQETQHF. CDR3 bases: TGTACCAGCAGCGTTACTAGCGGCCAAGAGACCCAGCACTTC.

A single count supports this clonotype. This sequence joins TRBV19 and TRBJ2-4, with D perhaps matching TRBD2 (6 bases). Deletions cut 2 bases from V and 4 bases from J, with 12 bases between. Per the germline V gene, CDR1 is LNHDA and CDR2 is SQIVND (reference sequence). The CDR3 is made up of 15 amino acids. CDR3 region: CASSIYSGTKNIQYF. The CDR3 coding sequence is TGTGCCAGTAGTATATATAGCGGCACTAAAAACATTCAGTACTTC.

The J gene is TRBJ2-2, the V gene TRBV7-3, with D unresolved. V lost 5 bases, J lost 4 bases, and 8 bases lay in between. Germline V gene lookup returns CDR1 SGHTA and CDR2 FQGTGA. The CDR3 loop spans 13 amino acids. CDR3: CASSPYSTGELFF. The CDR3 coding sequence is TGTGCCAGCAGCCCCTACAGCACCGGGGAGCTGTTTTTT.

This clonotype has more than one count but fewer than ten. CDR3 amino acids: CASSSTGGQEQFF. CDR3 nucleotide sequence: TGTGCCAGCAGTAGTACAGGGGGCCAAGAGCAGTTCTTC. The gene calls are TRBV2 and TRBJ2-1, with 9 positions matching TRBD1. Germline values: CDR1 SNHLY, CDR2 FYNNEI. The CDR3 totals 13 residues. The V and J ends lost 5 bases and 10 bases, in that order; junction bases with no gene match: 6. The whole variable domain, filled in from reference TRBV2 and TRBJ2-1, reads EPEVTQTPSHQVTQMGQEVILRCVPISNHLYFYWYRQILGQKVEFLVSFYNNEISEKSEIFDDQFSVERPDGSNFTLKIRSTKLEDSAMYFCASSSTGGQEQFFGPGTRLTVL.

The chain uses TRBV29-1 and TRBJ2-7; 10 bases map to TRBD1. V lost 4 bases and J lost 5; bases outside the gene matches: 11. CDR3 length equals 15 residues. Germline-derived CDR1 and CDR2 are SQVTM and ANQGSEA. CDR3 sequence (DNA): TGCAGCGTTGTCAATCCAAGACAGGGGGCCGACGAGCAGTACTTC. It encodes CSVVNPRQGADEQYF.

Many counts were recorded for this clonotype. The chain carries TRBV7-9 and TRBJ2-2; D uncertain. This CDR3 is built from 13 residues. Germline CDR1 is SEHNR and CDR2 is FQNEAQ (reference sequence). V was pared by 6 bases and J by 0 bases, with 5 bases between. The CDR3 DNA follows: TGTGCCAGCAGGTATACGAACACCGGGGAGCTGTTTTTT. Its translation: CASRYTNTGELFF.